The 12 T cell receptor beta chains reported below all come from one sample, sequenced in a study of OX40 agonist ivuxolimab in advanced cancers. The library relied on the immunoSEQ multiplex PCR assay. TCRdb stores this immuneACCESS table with in-frame sequences only. Part of the clones is absent; in the studies checked, under half of the shortfall reflects unresolved V genes, and no reason is known for the rest. For this sample the table gives 13,000 to 15,000 clones, of which more than 75% were detected only once. The ten most abundant clones make up approximately 15% of the sample. This material consisted of CD4+ or CD8+ T cells sorted from blood, taken in a trial of the OX40 agonist ivuxolimab. These receptor sequences come from an adult with an advanced solid tumor such as melanoma, head and neck, liver or kidney cancer.

By proportion, this clone is medium-sized. The chain recombines TRBV5-1 with TRBJ2-7, with D hard to call. The CDR3 has 12 amino acids. Germline CDR1 reads SGHRS; CDR2 reads YFSETQ. The ends were cut back, 6 bases at V and 3 bases at J, with 10 bases in the middle. The DNA of the CDR3 is TGCGCCAGCATAAAGGGTGACTACGAGCAGTACTTC. Translating gives CASIKGDYEQYF.

The rearrangement joins TRBV10-1 to TRBJ2-2; no reliable D call. Trimming cost V 6 bases and J 7 bases, with 9 bases left between them. The CDR3 totals 12 residues. The germline V gene encodes CDR1 WNHNN and CDR2 SYGVQD (reference sequence). CDR3: CASSGRIGELFF. The CDR3 DNA follows: TGCGCCAGCAGCGGACGGATCGGGGAGCTGTTTTTT.

The chain links TRBV19 to TRBJ1-2; D might be TRBD1 (5 bases). V shed 8 bases and J shed 3 bases, with 16 bases lying between them. CDR1 is LNHDA, CDR2 SQIVND, per germline (reference sequence). CDR3 length: 14 amino acids. CDR3 in DNA: TGTGCCAGTTCAAATACGGGGGGGGACTATGGCTACACCTTC. Protein product: CASSNTGGDYGYTF.

This clone has more than one count but fewer than ten. The chain links TRBV27 to TRBJ1-4; D remains ambiguous. The V gene's germline CDR1 is MNHEY and CDR2 SMNVEV (reference sequence). Trimming shortened V by 3 bases and J by 7 bases, and 15 bases separated the two germline ends. This CDR3 spans 15 amino acids. CDR3 residues: CASSLWFGRSEKLFF. CDR3 DNA: TGTGCCAGCAGTTTGTGGTTCGGGCGTAGTGAAAAACTGTTTTTT.

The chain combines TRBV19 with TRBJ2-7; possible D gene TRBD1, 6 bases. Germline values: CDR1 LNHDA, CDR2 SQIVND (reference sequence). The CDR3 loop spans 18 amino acids. V lost 3 bases, J lost 2 bases, and 23 bases lay in between. CDR3 residues: CASSMRDIASILPYEQYF. The CDR3 DNA sequence: TGTGCCAGTAGTATGAGGGACATAGCGAGTATCCTACCCTACGAGCAGTACTTC.

This clone occurred once. The chain joins TRBV11-2 to TRBJ1-6; D is ambiguous. The CDR3 length is 13 residues. Trimming cost V 4 bases and J 7 bases, with 8 bases left between them. The germline gives CDR1 SGHAT, CDR2 FQNNGV. As DNA, the CDR3 is TGTGCCAGCAGCTCCCAGTCCAATTCACCCCTCCACTTT. It encodes CASSSQSNSPLHF.

As for this clone: In the same sample, other DNA sequences code for this CDR3. The CDR3 region is CASSPTGTNYGYTF. In nucleotides, the CDR3 is TGTGCCAGCAGCCCGACAGGGACTAACTATGGCTACACCTTC. This chain uses TRBV7-6 with TRBJ1-2; 7 positions match TRBD1. The CDR3 spans 14 residues. Trimming cost V 5 bases and J 0 bases; bases outside gene matches: 3. Germline assignment: CDR1 SGHVS and CDR2 FNYEAQ.

This CDR3 is CASSRGQGPSYEQYF. DNA for the CDR3: TGTGCCAGCAGCCGTGGACAGGGGCCCTCCTACGAGCAGTACTTC. This chain uses TRBV5-5 with TRBJ2-5, with 9 bases lining up with TRBD1. The J call could be wrong; TRBJ2-7 is a better fit for the DNA end. This CDR3 is built from 15 residues. Germline V lookup: CDR1 SGHKS, CDR2 YYEKEE (reference sequence).

The V call is TRBV27, the J call TRBJ2-7, with 10 bases fitting TRBD2. Germline V lookup: CDR1 MNHEY, CDR2 SMNVEV (reference sequence). J was trimmed by 2 bases and V by 8 bases; bases with no gene match: 6. This CDR3 comprises 14 residues. Here the CDR3 reads CASAIAGGTYEQYF. The CDR3 region has the DNA TGTGCCAGCGCGATAGCGGGGGGAACCTACGAGCAGTACTTC.

The V call is TRBV6-1, the J call TRBJ1-1; D gene unclear. Trimming left V 2 bases short and J 2 bases short, with 18 bases between. The CDR3 covers 17 residues. Germline CDR1 is MNHNS and CDR2 is SASEGT. CDR3 amino acids: CASSERRVLGPNTEAFF. CDR3 in DNA: TGTGCCAGCAGTGAAAGAAGGGTCCTCGGACCTAACACTGAAGCTTTCTTT.

This chain links TRBV6-5 with TRBJ2-1; no firm D call. Trimming removed 4 bases at V and 4 bases at J, with 5 bases between. The CDR3 sequence is 12 residues long. Germline values: CDR1 MNHEY, CDR2 SVGAGI. The CDR3 here is CASSLGYNEQFF. As DNA, the CDR3 is TGTGCCAGCAGTTTGGGATACAATGAGCAGTTCTTC.

The chain combines TRBV27 with TRBJ1-5, with D possibly TRBD1 on 5 matching bases. V lost 3 bases, J lost 5 bases, and 11 bases lay in between. Germline V gene lookup returns CDR1 MNHEY and CDR2 SMNVEV (reference sequence). This CDR3 contains 14 residues. CDR3 protein: CASSFGGSDQPQHF. The CDR3 coding sequence is TGTGCCAGCAGTTTTGGGGGATCAGATCAGCCCCAGCATTTT.